Sequencing of this T cell receptor (beta chain) was carried out in a study of CD8+ T cells in alopecia areata. General observations from the study: Any link of baseline CD8+ expansion to response, resting on one nonresponder, remains uncertain.

This sample's treatment: oral pan-JAK inhibitor, 5-10 mg twice daily. Germline V gene data show CDR1 as GTSNPN and CDR2 as SVGIG (reference sequence). The CDR3 spans 15 residues. Between the trimmed V and J ends, which lost 2 bases and 3 bases, there was a span of 17 bases. As regards this clone: Its antigen remains unidentified.

RNA was isolated and reverse transcribed to cDNA, the sequencing template. TCRdb keeps only in-frame clones here, not all; method: immunoSEQ multiplex PCR. The data contain more than 110,000 clones, roughly 50% of them singletons. The chain combines TRBV30 with TRBJ2-7; D is unclear. The clonotype comes from a human donor with alopecia areata. The source material was CD8+ T cells sorted from blood, sampled at week 4, from a patient treated with tofacitinib. The CDR3 spells CAWSPSSRRIYEQYF. Written as DNA, the CDR3 is TGTGCCTGGAGTCCATCTTCGAGGCGAATCTACGAGCAGTACTTC. Based on the CDR3 plus reference TRBV30 and TRBJ2-7, the full variable domain is SQTIHQWPATLVQPVGSPLSLECTVEGTSNPNLYWYRQAAGRGLQLLFYSVGIGQISSEVPQNLSASRPQDRQFILSSKKLLLSDSGFYLCAWSPSSRRIYEQYFGPGTRLTVT.